What follows describes a single TCR beta chain. Its target is unknown. The CDR3 contains 14 residues. The data were taken from a study of T cell responses to AZD1222 COVID-19 vaccine. Points from the study as a whole: Females made up more of the donors, who were largely white British, and clonal diversity may have come out too low. Baseline antibody screening turned up just six seropositive AZD1222 recipients. Reports indicate that nearly half of spike-specific TCRs are directed at unmutated variant regions.

Combined were second doses at about 4 or about 12 weeks. Assay used: immunoSEQ multiplex PCR; TCRdb lists only in-frame clones, some missing. Of about 140,000 clones in the sample, approximately 90% are singletons; the top ten hold about 3%. The sample consisted of peripheral blood, taken 28 days after the second AZD1222 dose. The sequence came from an adult who received the AZD1222 COVID-19 vaccine. The rearrangement joins TRBV21-1 to TRBJ2-7; TRBD1, the table's D call, lacks a check against the DNA. TRBV21-1 is noted as a pseudogene. CDR3: CASSKGTGGYEQYF. CDR3 bases: TGTGCCAGCAGCAAAGGGACAGGGGGCTACGAGCAGTACTTC.